One T cell receptor (beta chain) is described in this entry. What it binds is unknown. Libraries were prepared by immunoSEQ multiplex PCR; TCRdb keeps only in-frame clonotypes and omits some of them. The top ten hold roughly 5.1% of the sample, which has some 33,000 clones, roughly 71% seen once. This entry is derived from a study of radiotherapy plus CTLA-4 blockade in lung cancer. The wider study: Objective response rate was 18%; disease control rate, 25% to 35%. Findings of the study overall: Clones of tumor-derived TCRs expanded in blood after radiotherapy plus ipilimumab.

The ends lost 7 bases at V and 5 bases at J; junction bases unmatched: 8. There are 15 residues in the CDR3. CDR1 and CDR2 (germline): SNHLY, FYNNEI. This sequence joins TRBV2 and TRBJ2-2; 9 nucleotides line up with TRBD2. The receptor was isolated from a human donor with non-small cell lung cancer whose response to radiotherapy plus ipilimumab could not be evaluated. The specimen was peripheral blood, collected from a patient treated with radiotherapy plus ipilimumab. This chain's CDR3 is CASKVSGSRTGELFF. The CDR3 DNA reads TGTGCCAGCAAGGTTAGCGGGAGTCGTACCGGGGAGCTGTTTTTT.